The rows below give T cell receptor beta chains drawn from one sample of a study of CD8 T cells in ankylosing spondylitis. MiXCR, applied by TCRdb to the 5' RACE reads, yields one record per CDR3 protein. Of approximately 500,000 distinct CDR3 sequences in the sample, roughly 13% were seen once. The sequencing sample was made of blood, either unsorted or a sorted T cell fraction (not recorded which). The receptors shown here come from a male donor with ankylosing spondylitis. Each CDR3 is given with its conserved first and last residue. Each record gives: J gene, V gene, D gene, clone size, CDR3 protein, CDR3 DNA. A D gene is named only where the DNA matches it firmly. Rows give clone size only sometimes, using once, few, many, or a class for an expanded clone.

>TRBJ2-1|TRBV3-1|TRBD2|many
CASSDPGTSSYNEQFF
TGTGCCAGCAGCGACCCCGGGACTAGCTCCTACAATGAGCAGTTCTTC
>TRBJ2-1|TRBV20-1|TRBD2|many
CSARDRLAGSNEQFF
TGCAGTGCTAGGGACCGACTAGCGGGATCCAATGAGCAGTTCTTC
>TRBJ2-5|TRBV12-5|TRBD1|few
CASGSIRTGGETQYF
TGTGCTAGTGGTTCGATCCGGACAGGGGGGGAGACCCAGTACTTC
>TRBJ2-1|TRBV7-8|NA|NA
CASSLIGDYKDEQFF
TGTGCCAGCAGCTTAATTGGAGACTATAAGGATGAGCAGTTCTTC
>TRBJ1-5|TRBV10-3|NA|few
CAIRDSDQPQHF
TGTGCCATCAGGGACAGTGACCAGCCCCAGCATTTT
>TRBJ2-1|TRBV20-1|NA|few
CSARDFRERSGNEQFF
TGCAGTGCTAGAGATTTTCGGGAGCGTTCTGGTAATGAGCAGTTCTTC
>TRBJ2-1|TRBV7-2|NA|few
CASSSRNRGEQFF
TGTGCCAGCAGCTCCCGGAACCGCGGTGAGCAGTTCTTC
>TRBJ2-1|TRBV20-1|TRBD2|many
CSASQRLAGAYNEQFF
TGCAGTGCTAGCCAACGACTAGCGGGAGCTTACAATGAGCAGTTCTTC
>TRBJ2-3|TRBV5-1|TRBD2|few
CASSLGGLASTDTQYF
TGCGCCAGCAGCTTGGGAGGACTAGCTAGCACAGATACGCAGTATTTT
>TRBJ1-2|TRBV15|TRBD1|few
CATSREDRVNYGYTF
TGTGCCACCAGCAGAGAGGACAGGGTCAACTATGGCTACACCTTC
>TRBJ2-3|TRBV10-1|NA|NA
CASSVGLGSTDTQYF
TGCGCCAGCAGTGTGGGTCTTGGTAGCACAGATACGCAGTATTTT
>TRBJ1-1|TRBV5-1|NA|few
CASSLVQAGGNTEAFF
TGCGCCAGCAGCTTGGTTCAGGCAGGCGGGAACACTGAAGCTTTCTTT
>TRBJ1-2|TRBV20-1|NA|NA
CSARGGGDYGYTF
TGCAGTGCTAGGGGTGGGGGCGACTATGGCTACACCTTC
>TRBJ1-2|TRBV20-1|NA|few
CSAKGVYGYTF
TGCAGTGCTAAAGGGGTCTATGGCTACACCTTC
>TRBJ1-6|TRBV3-1|NA|few
CASSQDEGVASPLHF
TGTGCCAGCAGCCAAGATGAAGGGGTTGCTTCACCCCTCCACTTT
>TRBJ2-2|TRBV29-1|NA|few
CSVRDRTNTGELFF
TGCAGCGTTCGCGACAGGACGAACACCGGGGAGCTGTTTTTT
>TRBJ2-2|TRBV4-2|TRBD2|NA
CASSQGTSGRSYTGELFF
TGTGCCAGCAGCCAAGGGACTAGCGGGAGGTCATACACCGGGGAGCTGTTTTTT
>TRBJ2-3|TRBV20-1|TRBD2|NA
CSASPLAGGSTDTQYF
TGCAGTGCTAGCCCTCTAGCGGGTGGAAGCACAGATACGCAGTATTTT
>TRBJ2-1|TRBV6-5|TRBD2|NA
CASSLERDAYLEQFF
TGTGCCAGCAGTCTCGAGCGGGATGCGTACCTTGAGCAGTTCTTC
>TRBJ2-7|TRBV3-1|NA|many
CASSQDGGTGYDEQYF
TGTGCCAGCAGCCAAGATGGTGGGACGGGGTACGACGAGCAGTACTTC
>TRBJ1-5|TRBV27|NA|few
CASRQLRGQPQHF
TGTGCCAGCAGGCAACTTCGGGGGCAGCCCCAGCATTTT
>TRBJ2-5|TRBV5-6|TRBD2|NA
CASLRETSGRGETQYF
TGTGCCAGCCTTAGGGAAACTAGCGGGAGAGGAGAGACCCAGTACTTC
>TRBJ2-7|TRBV20-1|TRBD2|few
CSASPTSGNYEQYF
TGCAGTGCTAGCCCGACTAGCGGGAACTACGAGCAGTACTTC
>TRBJ2-3|TRBV18|NA|NA
CASSPPISGGGDTQYF
TGTGCCAGCTCACCACCGATTAGCGGAGGGGGAGATACGCAGTATTTT
>TRBJ2-5|TRBV15|NA|NA
CATSRETVQETQYF
TGTGCCACCAGCAGAGAGACAGTCCAAGAGACCCAGTACTTC